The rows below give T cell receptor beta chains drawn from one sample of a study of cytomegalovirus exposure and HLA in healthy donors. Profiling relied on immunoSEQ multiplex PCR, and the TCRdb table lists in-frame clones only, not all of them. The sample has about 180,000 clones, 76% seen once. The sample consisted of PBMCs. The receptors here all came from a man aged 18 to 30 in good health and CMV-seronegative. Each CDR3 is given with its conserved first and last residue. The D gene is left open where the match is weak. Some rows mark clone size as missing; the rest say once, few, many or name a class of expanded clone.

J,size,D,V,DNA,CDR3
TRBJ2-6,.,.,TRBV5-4,TGTGCCAGCAGCTTGGGTGTCAGTCGCTCTGGGGCCAACGTCCTGACTTTC,CASSLGVSRSGANVLTF
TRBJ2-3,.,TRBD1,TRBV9,TGTGCCAGCAGCAACCCTCGGACAGGGCCGGCAGATACGCAGTATTTT,CASSNPRTGPADTQYF
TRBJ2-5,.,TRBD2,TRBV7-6,TGTGCCAGCAGCCAGGGACTAGCGGGGCGAATGCAAGAGACCCAGTACTTC,CASSQGLAGRMQETQYF
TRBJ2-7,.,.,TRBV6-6,TGTGCCAGCAGTCCCGACTGGCTACAGTACTTC,CASSPDWLQYF
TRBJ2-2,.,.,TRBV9,TGTGCCAGCAGCGTAACGCAGGGTCATAACACCGGGGAGCTGTTTTTT,CASSVTQGHNTGELFF
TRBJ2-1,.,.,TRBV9,TGTGCCAGCACCCGCGGACGAGGGGGTGGCAATGAGCAGTTCTTC,CASTRGRGGGNEQFF
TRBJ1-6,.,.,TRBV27,TGTGCCAGCAGCCTCGAGTGGACGGGGAGCTCCTATAATTCACCCCTCCACTTT,CASSLEWTGSSYNSPLHF
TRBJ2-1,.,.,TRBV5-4,TGTGCCAGCAGCTTGGGACAGAGCTCCTACAATGAGCAGTTCTTC,CASSLGQSSYNEQFF
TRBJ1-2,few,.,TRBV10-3,TGTGCCATCAGTGTGGGAGTTACTGATGGCTACACCTTC,CAISVGVTDGYTF
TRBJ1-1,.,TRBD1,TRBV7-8,TGTGCCAGCAGCTTCCGGGACAGCAACACTGAAGCTTTCTTT,CASSFRDSNTEAFF
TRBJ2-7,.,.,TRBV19,TGTGCCAGTAGTATAGATGGGGGCGGTTCCTACGAGCAGTACTTC,CASSIDGGGSYEQYF
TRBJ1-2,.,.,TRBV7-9,TGTGCCAGCAGCTTCCAACAGGGAGCTCGGGGCTACACCTTC,CASSFQQGARGYTF
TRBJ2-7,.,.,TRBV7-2,TGTGCCAGCAGCTTACTTATCGACGAGCAGTACTTC,CASSLLIDEQYF
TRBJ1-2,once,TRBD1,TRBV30,TGTGCCTGGGTAAACAGGGGGAGGAACTATGGCTACACCTTC,CAWVNRGRNYGYTF
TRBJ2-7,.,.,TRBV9,TGTGCCAGCAGCGTAGAACAGGGATACGAGCAGTACTTC,CASSVEQGYEQYF
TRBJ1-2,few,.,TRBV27,TGTGCCAGCAGTTTGAGGGCTACGTATGGCTACACCTTC,CASSLRATYGYTF
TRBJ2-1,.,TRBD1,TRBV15,TGTGCCACCAGCAGAGATCGGACAGGGCGATTTCGAGGTGAGCAGTTCTTC,CATSRDRTGRFRGEQFF
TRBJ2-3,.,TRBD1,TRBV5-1,TGCGCCAGCAGCTCGCACTTGGGGCAGGGGGTAGATACGCAGTATTTT,CASSSHLGQGVDTQYF
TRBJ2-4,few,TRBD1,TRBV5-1,TGCGCCAGCAGCTACGACAGGGGGGACATTCAGTACTTC,CASSYDRGDIQYF
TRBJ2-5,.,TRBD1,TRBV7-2,TGTGCCAGCAGCGCTCCAGGGACAGGGGTATTTTTCGAGGAGACCCAGTACTTC,CASSAPGTGVFFEETQYF
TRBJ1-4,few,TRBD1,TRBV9,TGTGCCAGCAGCGTGACAGGGAGTGGGGAAAAACTGTTTTTT,CASSVTGSGEKLFF
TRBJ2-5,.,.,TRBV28,TGTGCCAGCCGTAGTCTCGCGTATAGTCAAGAGACCCAGTACTTC,CASRSLAYSQETQYF
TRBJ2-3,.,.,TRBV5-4,TGTGCCAGCAGCTGGAGGGGAACAGATACGCAGTATTTT,CASSWRGTDTQYF
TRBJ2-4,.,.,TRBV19,TGTGCCAGTTTCAAGCCCGAATCAGGGAACATTCAGTACTTC,CASFKPESGNIQYF
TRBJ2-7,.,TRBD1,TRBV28,TGTGCCAGCAGTTTCTCAGGGGGCTACGAGCAGTACTTC,CASSFSGGYEQYF
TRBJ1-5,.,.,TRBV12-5,TGTGCTAGTGCCCCCGAGTGTCAGCCCCAGCATTTT,CASAPECQPQHF